The 12 T cell receptor beta chains below all came from one sample that was sequenced in a study of blood T cells in healthy people across ages (dated by TCRdb to the mid-2010s). The library was made by 5' RACE. TCRdb records Illumina HiSeq 2500 as the sequencer. A second roughly 7 to 11 cycle PCR used a sample-barcoded 5' primer and a J-beta primer mix. TCRdb passed the public sequencing reads through fastp at Q25 and MiXCR, retaining productive beta sequences. Every distinct CDR3 protein forms one entry, paired with its most common genes and DNA. The table for this sample lists 700,000 or so distinct CDR3 sequences; over 20% of them were counted only once. Of the sample, around a fifth falls within the top ten clones. Material: blood. The receptors derive from a man between 65 and 79 years old in good health.

There are a few counts of this clonotype. V is TRBV29-1 and J is TRBJ2-3, with 7 bases lining up with TRBD1. The V segment lost 3 bases and the J segment 2 bases; nucleotides outside the gene matches: 14. The CDR3 sequence is 17 residues long. Germline V gives CDR1 SQVTM, CDR2 ANQGSEA. The CDR3 bases are TGCAGCGTTGACCTGGGGATACAGGGGCCCTACACAGATACGCAGTATTTT. Translated: CSVDLGIQGPYTDTQYF.

This clonotype occurred a few times. The chain has TRBV7-2 and TRBJ2-3; 7 bases agree with TRBD1. After removal of 5 bases from V and 5 bases from J, the junction contained 10 bases not matched to a gene. Per the germline V gene, CDR1 is SGHTA and CDR2 is FQGNSA. The CDR3 contains 15 residues. CDR3: CASSQDRSKEDTQYF. The CDR3 DNA follows: TGTGCCAGCAGCCAGGACAGGTCTAAGGAAGATACGCAGTATTTT.

This clonotype was observed a few times. The rearrangement uses TRBV4-1 and TRBJ2-3; the D is unclear. Germline V CDR1 and CDR2: MGHRA, YSYEKL. The CDR3 has 16 amino acids. V was pared by 0 bases and J by 0 bases, with 10 bases between. CDR3 bases: TGCGCCAGCAGCCAAGACGGGCGACCCAGCACAGATACGCAGTATTTT. Translating gives CASSQDGRPSTDTQYF.

A few counts support this clonotype. In DNA, the CDR3 is TGCAGTGCTAGACTAGCGGGTCTTAACAATGAGCAGTTCTTC. This codes for CSARLAGLNNEQFF. The chain has TRBV20-1 and TRBJ2-1, with 8 bases lining up with TRBD2. Germline lookup yields CDR1 DFQATT and CDR2 SNEGSKA (reference sequence). This CDR3 contains 14 residues. V shed 2 bases and J 5 bases; nucleotides not matched to a gene: 5.

This chain connects TRBV28 to TRBJ1-2; TRBD1 agrees at 7 bases. The V segment lost 5 bases and the J segment 6 bases; nucleotides outside the gene matches: 9. Germline CDR1 reads MDHEN; CDR2 reads SYDVKM. This CDR3 has 14 amino acids. CDR3 sequence reads: CASSPPTGFHGYTF. The DNA for the CDR3 is TGTGCCAGCAGTCCCCCGACAGGGTTCCATGGCTACACCTTC.

V usage is TRBV18 and J usage is TRBJ2-1; D perhaps matches TRBD2 (6 bases). Germline V gene data show CDR1 as KGHSH and CDR2 as LQKENI. V lost 4 bases, J lost 0 bases, and 13 bases lay in between. This CDR3 is built from 16 residues. The CDR3 DNA reads TGTGCCAGCTCACAACCGGGACTCCTCTCCTACAATGAGCAGTTCTTC. It yields the protein CASSQPGLLSYNEQFF.

This clonotype has more than one count but fewer than ten. The gene calls are TRBV28 and TRBJ1-2; 9 bases match TRBD1. The germline V gene has CDR1 MDHEN and CDR2 SYDVKM. This CDR3 spans 15 amino acids. With V trimmed by 2 bases and J by 3 bases, 4 bases remained unmatched. CDR3 residues: CASSLGDRVYYGYTF. The CDR3 DNA sequence: TGTGCCAGCAGTTTAGGGGACAGGGTTTACTATGGCTACACCTTC.

V usage is TRBV5-6 and J usage is TRBJ2-5; 10 bases are shared with TRBD1. J lost 6 bases, V lost 4 bases, and 6 bases had no gene match. The V gene's germline CDR1 is SGHDT and CDR2 YYEEEE. The CDR3 contains 14 residues. The CDR3 bases are TGTGCCAGCAGCGGCGACAGGGGGCGACAGACCCAGTACTTC. It yields the protein CASSGDRGRQTQYF. Full variable domain (missing parts from reference TRBV5-6 and TRBJ2-5): DAGVTQSPTHLIKTRGQQVTLRCSPKSGHDTVSWYQQALGQGPQFIFQYYEEEERQRGNFPDRFSGHQFPNYSSELNVNALLLGDSALYLCASSGDRGRQTQYFGPGTRLLVL.

The gene calls are TRBV3-1 and TRBJ2-7; TRBD2 matches 10 bases. TRBJ2-1 explains the end of the DNA better; the J call may be wrong. This CDR3 region has 15 residues. Germline CDR1 LGHDT, CDR2 YNNKEL (reference sequence). CDR3 protein: CASSQVSSGSNEQFF. The CDR3 nucleotides read TGTGCCAGCAGCCAAGTTTCTAGCGGGAGTAATGAGCAGTTCTTC.

This clonotype was seen at least ten times. The chain links TRBV29-1 to TRBJ2-3; D remains ambiguous. V lost 4 bases and J lost 6, with 14 bases in between. CDR1 and CDR2 (germline): SQVTM, ANQGSEA. The CDR3 sequence is 13 residues long. The CDR3 bases are TGCAGCGTTGGAGCCTCAGAACTGGATACGCAGTATTTT. Translated, it gives CSVGASELDTQYF.

Here the CDR3 DNA reads TGTGCCAGCAGACCTCTGAACCTCCGCTCTGGAAACACCATATATTTT. Translated, it gives CASRPLNLRSGNTIYF. The V call is TRBV28, the J call TRBJ1-3; no clear D. CDR1 MDHEN and CDR2 SYDVKM come from the germline V gene. CDR3 length: 16 amino acids. With 6 bases removed from V and 0 bases from J, the gap between germline ends came to 15 bases.

This clonotype was recorded a few times. The chain employs TRBV29-1 and TRBJ2-3, with 7 bases fitting TRBD1. The germline V gene has CDR1 SQVTM and CDR2 ANQGSEA. The junction had 2 bases not matched to a gene; V was cut back by 1 base and J by 1 base. The CDR3 sequence is 14 residues long. CDR3: CSVEVGQGTDTQYF. CDR3 nucleotide sequence: TGCAGCGTTGAAGTCGGACAGGGCACAGATACGCAGTATTTT.